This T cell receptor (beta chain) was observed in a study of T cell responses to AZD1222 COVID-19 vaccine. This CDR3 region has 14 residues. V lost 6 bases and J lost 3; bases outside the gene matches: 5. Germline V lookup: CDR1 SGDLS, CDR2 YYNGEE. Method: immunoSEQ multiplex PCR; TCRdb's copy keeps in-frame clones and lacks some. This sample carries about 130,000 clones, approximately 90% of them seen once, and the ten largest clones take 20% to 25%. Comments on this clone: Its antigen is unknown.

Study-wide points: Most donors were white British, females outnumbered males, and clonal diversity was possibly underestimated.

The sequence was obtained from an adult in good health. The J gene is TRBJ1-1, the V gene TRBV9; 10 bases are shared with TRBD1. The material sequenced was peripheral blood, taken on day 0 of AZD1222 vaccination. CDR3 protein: CASTRDRGYTEAFF. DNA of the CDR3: TGTGCCAGCACGCGGGACAGGGGATACACTGAAGCTTTCTTT.